This TCR beta chain was observed in a study of T cell changes during pregnancy in multiple sclerosis. Method: immunoSEQ multiplex PCR; TCRdb's copy keeps in-frame clones and lacks some. The sample has approximately 50,000 clones, 85% to 95% seen once; the top ten hold approximately 0.67%. The germline V and J ends were trimmed by 3 bases and 10 bases, with 13 bases remaining between them. CDR1 and CDR2 from the germline V gene are MDHEN and SYDVKM. CDR3 length equals 13 residues. The receptor was isolated from a female donor with multiple sclerosis, enrolled in a pregnancy study. The chain employs TRBV28 and TRBJ1-5, with D tentatively TRBD1 (6 bases). This specimen was CD4+ T cells from peripheral blood mononuclear cells, taken in the third trimester of pregnancy. The CDR3 coding sequence is TGTGCCAGCAGTTTGGCAGGGGTTTTTCCCCAGCATTTT. This gives the protein CASSLAGVFPQHF.